A single sample is the source of the 20 T cell receptor beta chains below, sequenced in a study of blood T cell repertoires in COVID-19. Method: immunoSEQ multiplex PCR; TCRdb's copy keeps in-frame clones and lacks some. This sample yields about 140,000 clones, of which approximately 88% are seen a single time; roughly 4.9% belongs to the top ten. Sequenced input: PBMCs or T cells enriched from blood (not recorded which). These receptors all come from a man aged 65 to 85 who had been exposed to COVID-19.

This chain links TRBV5-1 with TRBJ2-1; 8 bases line up with TRBD2. Germline V gene data show CDR1 as SGHRS and CDR2 as YFSETQ. V shed 4 bases and J 6 bases; nucleotides not matched to a gene: 12. This CDR3 contains 16 residues. The CDR3 bases are TGCGCCAGCAGCCCGCAGGGACTAGTCGTTTTCAATGAGCAGTTCTTC. Translated: CASSPQGLVVFNEQFF.

The chain links TRBV5-1 to TRBJ2-1; 8 bases agree with TRBD2. Germline trimming cut 2 bases from V and 2 bases from J; bases unmatched to any gene: 3. The CDR3 loop spans 15 amino acids. Germline V gene data show CDR1 as SGHRS and CDR2 as YFSETQ. The chain's CDR3 is CASSLAGLAYNEQFF. DNA for the CDR3: TGCGCCAGCAGCTTAGCGGGACTAGCCTACAATGAGCAGTTCTTC.

The chain combines TRBV7-7 with TRBJ2-5, with 8 bases matching TRBD2. V lost 5 bases and J lost 1; bases outside the gene matches: 9. CDR3 length equals 16 residues. Germline lookup yields CDR1 SSHAT and CDR2 FNYEAQ (reference sequence). The CDR3 DNA reads TGTGCCAGCAGCCCAGGGGTCCTAGCGGGCCAAGAGACCCAGTACTTC. It encodes CASSPGVLAGQETQYF.

The chain uses TRBV29-1 and TRBJ2-3; 7 positions agree with TRBD2. Germline values: CDR1 SQVTM, CDR2 ANQGSEA. This CDR3 spans 15 amino acids. Trimming removed 3 bases from V and 0 bases from J; junction bases left unmatched: 6. The CDR3 DNA reads as TGCAGCGTTGACGGTGGGCGGGGGAGCACAGATACGCAGTATTTT. Protein product: CSVDGGRGSTDTQYF.

The J gene is TRBJ2-2, the V gene TRBV2; 8 bases map to TRBD1. The CDR3 is 13 amino acids. V was clipped by 9 bases and J by 2 bases; unmatched bases: 2. The germline V gene has CDR1 SNHLY and CDR2 FYNNEI. The CDR3 here is CASGQGNTGELFF. The CDR3 coding sequence is TGTGCCAGTGGACAGGGAAACACCGGGGAGCTGTTTTTT.

For the CDR3, the DNA is TGTGCCAGCAGGGACAGAAGAGCCTACGAGCAGTACTTC. This codes for CASRDRRAYEQYF. V usage is TRBV28 and J usage is TRBJ2-7, with D possibly matching TRBD1 (6 bases). V gave up 6 bases and J gave up 2 bases, with 11 bases separating them. Germline CDR1 and CDR2: MDHEN and SYDVKM. This CDR3 is 13 amino acids long.

V usage is TRBV5-4 and J usage is TRBJ1-4; perhaps TRBD1 as D (6 bases). The V end was cut by 3 bases, the J end by 3 bases, with 9 bases between. The CDR3 extends over 14 amino acids. CDR1 and CDR2 (germline): SGHNT, YYREEE (reference sequence). Written as DNA, the CDR3 is TGTGCCAGCAGCTCCGGGACATCTAATGAAAAACTGTTTTTT. It encodes CASSSGTSNEKLFF. Supplemented by reference TRBV5-4 and TRBJ1-4, the full variable domain reads ETGVTQSPTHLIKTRGQQVTLRCSSQSGHNTVSWYQQALGQGPQFIFQYYREEENGRGNFPPRFSGLQFPNYSSELNVNALELDDSALYLCASSSGTSNEKLFFGSGTQLSVL.

The V gene is TRBV5-1, the J gene TRBJ2-1; possible D gene TRBD1, 6 bases. The CDR3 has 14 amino acids. Germline-derived CDR1 and CDR2 are SGHRS and YFSETQ. The germline V and J ends were trimmed by 0 bases and 6 bases, with 10 bases remaining between them. The chain's CDR3 is CASSLEVGGNEQFF. The CDR3 DNA reads TGCGCCAGCAGCTTGGAGGTAGGGGGCAATGAGCAGTTCTTC.

The chain carries TRBV5-4 and TRBJ2-1; 10 nucleotides align to TRBD1. This CDR3 comprises 16 residues. The germline CDR1 and CDR2 sequences are SGHNT and YYREEE (reference sequence). Unmatched junction bases numbered 8, after V lost 4 bases and J lost 4 bases. The CDR3 bases are TGTGCCAGCAGCCGTCCCGGGACAGGGGCATACAATGAGCAGTTCTTC. This sequence encodes CASSRPGTGAYNEQFF. Full variable domain (rest looked up from reference TRBV5-4 and TRBJ2-1): ETGVTQSPTHLIKTRGQQVTLRCSSQSGHNTVSWYQQALGQGPQFIFQYYREEENGRGNFPPRFSGLQFPNYSSELNVNALELDDSALYLCASSRPGTGAYNEQFFGPGTRLTVL.

The chain has TRBV2 and TRBJ2-7; D possibly corresponds to TRBD1 (6 bases). The germline V and J ends were trimmed by 6 bases and 3 bases, with 12 bases remaining between them. CDR1 and CDR2 from the germline V gene are SNHLY and FYNNEI. The CDR3 sequence is 13 residues long. Written as DNA, the CDR3 is TGTGCCAGCAGCGTGGACAGTGGCTACGAGCAGTACTTC. Its translation: CASSVDSGYEQYF.

This chain links TRBV28 with TRBJ1-1; perhaps TRBD1 as D (6 bases). The CDR3 loop spans 14 amino acids. With 5 bases removed from V and 3 bases from J, the gap between germline ends came to 13 bases. Germline CDR1 and CDR2: MDHEN and SYDVKM. The CDR3 spells CASSIGQPDTEAFF. The CDR3 DNA reads as TGTGCCAGCAGTATAGGACAGCCGGACACTGAAGCTTTCTTT.

The chain links TRBV3-1 (or the pseudogene TRBV3-2) to TRBJ1-2; 9 bases match TRBD1. Germline CDR1 is LGHDT and CDR2 is YNNKEL (reference sequence). Germline trimming cut 4 bases from V and 5 bases from J; bases unmatched to any gene: 11. The CDR3 length is 16 residues. This chain's CDR3 is CASSLGQGSGRYGYTF. CDR3 bases: TGTGCCAGCAGCCTGGGACAGGGTAGCGGCAGGTATGGCTACACCTTC.

The CDR3 loop reads CASSQDDRGLGSPLHF. CDR3 DNA: TGCGCCAGCAGCCAAGATGACAGGGGGCTTGGTTCACCCCTCCACTTT. The chain couples TRBV4-3 to TRBJ1-6, with 10 bases that match TRBD1. Germline CDR1 LGHNA, CDR2 YSLEER. This CDR3 has 16 amino acids. V dropped 0 bases and J dropped 9; count of bases not matched to a gene: 5.

The chain employs TRBV6-5 and TRBJ2-7; D gene uncertain. V lost 8 bases, J lost 0 bases, and 8 bases lay in between. CDR1 is MNHEY, CDR2 SVGAGI, per germline. The CDR3 length is 12 residues. DNA of the CDR3: TGTGCCAGCGCGAAGAGCTCCTACGAGCAGTACTTC. This sequence encodes CASAKSSYEQYF.

This sequence joins TRBV12-3 or TRBV12-4 and TRBJ1-1; no firm D call. The ends were cut back, 3 bases at V and 5 bases at J, with 10 bases in the middle. The CDR3 extends over 13 amino acids. The DNA for the CDR3 is TGTGCCAGCAGTTTGGGAGGGTCGACTGAAGCTTTCTTT. Translation: CASSLGGSTEAFF.

CDR3 nucleotides: TGTGCCAGCACCAAGACAGGGAATGAGCAGTTCTTC. Amino acids: CASTKTGNEQFF. V and J are TRBV12-3 or TRBV12-4 and TRBJ2-1, with 7 nucleotides matching TRBD1. The CDR3 has 12 residues. V lost 7 bases to trimming and J lost 7 bases; unmatched junction nucleotides: 4.

V gene TRBV27 combines with J gene TRBJ2-7, with 10 bases lining up with TRBD2. The CDR3 consists of 16 residues. With 2 bases clipped from V and 1 base from J, the junction kept 5 bases outside the gene matches. Germline CDR1 MNHEY, CDR2 SMNVEV (reference sequence). CDR3 nucleotides: TGTGCCAGCAGTTTAGCTCTAGCGGGAGCTTCCTACGAGCAGTACTTC. Translating gives CASSLALAGASYEQYF.

The chain is built from TRBV4-1 and TRBJ2-1; D unclear. Germline loops: CDR1 MGHRA, CDR2 YSYEKL. Between the trimmed V and J ends, which lost 1 base and 0 bases, there was a span of 13 bases. The CDR3 is 17 amino acids. The chain's CDR3 is CASSQGRGLSSYNEQFF. CDR3 in DNA: TGCGCCAGCAGCCAAGGACGAGGATTAAGCTCCTACAATGAGCAGTTCTTC.

This clone was found once. J is TRBJ1-1 and V is TRBV7-9; 8 bases line up with TRBD1. Trimming at V came to 5 bases and at J to 5 bases, leaving 10 bases not matched to a gene. The CDR3 runs 15 residues. Germline lookup yields CDR1 SEHNR and CDR2 FQNEAQ (reference sequence). In DNA form, the CDR3 reads TGTGCCAGCAGCCCTAAGGACAGGGACCTTACTGAAGCTTTCTTT. As protein: CASSPKDRDLTEAFF. The full variable domain, with the rest looked up from reference TRBV7-9 and TRBJ1-1, is DTGVSQNPRHKITKRGQNVTFRCDPISEHNRLYWYRQTLGQGPEFLTYFQNEAQLEKSRLLSDRFSAERPKGSFSTLEIQRTEQGDSAMYLCASSPKDRDLTEAFFGQGTRLTVV.

V gene TRBV19 combines with J gene TRBJ1-1; D remains ambiguous. Germline loops: CDR1 LNHDA, CDR2 SQIVND (reference sequence). The germline V and J ends were trimmed by 5 bases and 6 bases, with 16 bases remaining between them. This CDR3 has 14 amino acids. CDR3 sequence (DNA): TGTGCCAGTAGTGCTGGACCCAAGAGGGCTGAAGCTTTCTTT. Amino acids: CASSAGPKRAEAFF.